One and the same sample provided the 16 T cell receptor beta chains below, sequenced in a study of a mutant IDH1 vaccine in newly diagnosed glioma. Their recognized antigens are unknown. Regarding time point: week 23, last vaccination. In the vaccine, a single dose held 300 ug of the mutant IDH1 20-mer peptide, along with topical imiquimod. TCRdb keeps only in-frame clones here, not all; method: immunoSEQ multiplex PCR. The sample yields approximately 66,000 clones, approximately 84% seen once. The sample was PBMCs, taken from a glioma patient whose treatment included an IDH1 peptide vaccine. All receptors derive from a man aged 18 to 30 with glioma.

V gene TRBV13 combines with J gene TRBJ1-2, with D possibly TRBD1 on 5 matching bases. The CDR3 totals 14 residues. Trimming left V 3 bases short and J 5 bases short, with 13 bases between. Germline CDR1 reads PRHDT; CDR2 reads FYEKMQ (reference sequence). This CDR3 is CASSFPGAGYGYTF. The CDR3 DNA is TGTGCCAGCAGCTTCCCTGGGGCGGGGTATGGCTACACCTTC. The entire variable domain, with the rest obtained from reference TRBV13 and TRBJ1-2, is as follows: AAGVIQSPRHLIKEKRETATLKCYPIPRHDTVYWYQQGPGQDPQFLISFYEKMQSDKGSIPDRFSAQQFSDYHSELNMSSLELGDSALYFCASSFPGAGYGYTFGSGTRLTVV.

Only a few counts were recorded for this clone. The chain is built from TRBV5-1 and TRBJ1-2; D unclear. Germline V gene data show CDR1 as SGHRS and CDR2 as YFSETQ. The CDR3 runs 13 residues. Trimming left V 2 bases short and J 7 bases short, with 12 bases between. CDR3 region: CASSFQDVSGYTF. The CDR3 DNA sequence: TGCGCCAGCAGCTTCCAGGACGTCTCTGGCTACACCTTC.

V is TRBV29-1 and J is TRBJ1-1, with unresolved D. This CDR3 region has 13 residues. Germline V gene data show CDR1 as SQVTM and CDR2 as ANQGSEA. V was cut by 7 bases and J by 1 base, with 13 bases left in between. The CDR3 sequence is CSAGRPKNTEAFF. CDR3 coding DNA: TGCAGCGCCGGAAGACCGAAGAACACTGAAGCTTTCTTT.

The chain has TRBV28 and TRBJ2-7, with 9 bases lining up with TRBD1. The CDR3 loop spans 14 amino acids. Germline V gene sequence: CDR1 MDHEN, CDR2 SYDVKM. Trimming cost V 7 bases and J 3 bases; bases outside gene matches: 7. This CDR3 reads CASIGTGFFYEQYF. For the CDR3, the DNA is TGTGCCAGCATCGGGACAGGGTTCTTCTACGAGCAGTACTTC.

The V call is TRBV6-5, the J call TRBJ2-7; TRBD2 might be the D (6 bases). The CDR3 contains 15 residues. Germline V gene lookup returns CDR1 MNHEY and CDR2 SVGAGI. The V end lost 2 bases, the J end lost 0 bases, and 11 bases lay between the germline ends. CDR3 protein: CASSYGRESSYEQYF. DNA of the CDR3: TGTGCCAGCAGTTACGGGCGGGAAAGCTCCTACGAGCAGTACTTC.

In nucleotides, the CDR3 is TGTGCCAGCAGTTTACGGGACAGGCTTCAGGTGGGCTACACCTTC. Its translation: CASSLRDRLQVGYTF. The genes are TRBV28 and TRBJ1-2; the match to TRBD1 covers 8 bases. The germline V gene has CDR1 MDHEN and CDR2 SYDVKM. The J segment lost 8 bases and the V segment lost 2 bases, leaving 10 bases of the junction unmatched. The length of the CDR3 is 15 residues.

This clone was seen a single time. The chain joins TRBV18 to TRBJ1-2; the D gene is possibly TRBD1 (6 bases). This CDR3 has 11 residues. V gave up 6 bases and J gave up 10 bases, with 12 bases separating them. CDR1 is KGHSH, CDR2 LQKENI, per germline. The CDR3: CASSQQGFYTF. DNA of the CDR3: TGTGCCAGCTCCCAACAGGGATTCTACACCTTC.

This clone appeared a single time. The chain is built from TRBV27 and TRBJ1-1; D remains ambiguous. The CDR3 totals 12 residues. The germline V and J ends were trimmed by 7 bases and 0 bases, with 6 bases remaining between them. Germline CDR1 reads MNHEY; CDR2 reads SMNVEV (reference sequence). The CDR3 loop is CASKDVNTEAFF. CDR3 nucleotide sequence: TGTGCCAGCAAGGATGTGAACACTGAAGCTTTCTTT.

In nucleotides, the CDR3 is TGTGCCAGCAGTGAAGTCAGGTTGAACACTGAAGCTTTCTTT. It yields the protein CASSEVRLNTEAFF. The chain couples TRBV2 to TRBJ1-1; D is uncertain. This CDR3 has 14 amino acids. V was trimmed by 1 base and J by 0 bases, leaving 6 bases between them. Germline values: CDR1 SNHLY, CDR2 FYNNEI.

The CDR3 DNA reads TGTGCCAGCAGTCTAGAGGGACTAGCGGGAAACGAGCAGTACTTC. Encoded protein: CASSLEGLAGNEQYF. The V gene is TRBV27, the J gene TRBJ2-7; TRBD2 matches 13 bases. CDR1 and CDR2 (germline): MNHEY, SMNVEV (reference sequence). With 5 bases clipped from V and 5 bases from J, the junction kept 6 bases outside the gene matches. This CDR3 is built from 15 residues.

This chain links TRBV19 with TRBJ2-2; D gene ambiguous. The CDR3 is 14 residues long. Germline V CDR1 and CDR2: LNHDA, SQIVND (reference sequence). V gave up 4 bases and J gave up 6 bases, with 12 bases separating them. The CDR3 here is CASSTPNSPGELFF. In nucleotides, the CDR3 is TGTGCCAGTAGTACCCCCAATTCCCCCGGGGAGCTGTTTTTT.

The J gene is TRBJ2-5, the V gene TRBV5-1, with D hard to call. The J call could be wrong; TRBJ2-7 is a better fit for the DNA end. From germline, CDR1 is SGHRS and CDR2 YFSETQ. The CDR3 spans 13 residues. Here the CDR3 reads CASSLVGSGEQYF. CDR3 DNA sequence: TGCGCCAGCAGCTTGGTGGGTAGTGGCGAGCAGTACTTC.

The genes are TRBV5-1 and TRBJ2-1; the match to TRBD1 covers 9 bases. This CDR3 is built from 17 residues. V gave up 4 bases and J gave up 9 bases; unmatched junction bases: 17. Germline CDR1 is SGHRS and CDR2 is YFSETQ. The chain's CDR3 is CASSANLNRGLIGEQFF. CDR3 DNA: TGCGCCAGCAGCGCAAATCTTAACAGGGGGCTAATCGGTGAGCAGTTCTTC.

This clone was observed a few times. V and J are TRBV4-3 and TRBJ1-1, with TRBD1 matching 8 bases. V shed 0 bases and J 1 base; nucleotides not matched to a gene: 13. In germline, CDR1 is LGHNA, CDR2 YSLEER. The CDR3 spans 19 residues. This CDR3 reads CASSQDFPLTGGGNTEAFF. The CDR3 DNA reads TGCGCCAGCAGCCAAGATTTTCCCCTAACAGGGGGGGGGAACACTGAAGCTTTCTTT.

The rearrangement links TRBV30 to TRBJ1-1; D remains unclear. The V and J ends lost 0 bases and 10 bases respectively, with 15 bases between them. The CDR3 totals 13 residues. Germline loops: CDR1 GTSNPN, CDR2 SVGIG (reference sequence). CDR3 in DNA: TGTGCCTGGAGTGTAAGGGTTACTAGGATAGCTTTCTTT. It codes for CAWSVRVTRIAFF.

V is TRBV18 and J is TRBJ1-2; maybe TRBD1 (6 bases). Germline loops: CDR1 KGHSH, CDR2 LQKENI. Deletions cut 4 bases from V and 5 bases from J, with 17 bases between. The CDR3 sequence is 15 residues long. CDR3 protein: CASSLHRGAEYGYTF. In DNA, the CDR3 is TGTGCCAGCTCACTGCACCGGGGGGCAGAGTATGGCTACACCTTC.